This TCR beta chain is from a study of early T cells in non-severe SARS-CoV-2 infection. Study-wide results and limits: The VDJdb matching leaned toward anti-spike CD8 responses and overlooked private and CD4 specificities.

This clonotype appeared a few times. Its target is unknown. Unique molecular identifier tags were affixed to discrete cDNA molecules. In TCRdb, the 5' RACE reads were re-called with MiXCR into one record per CDR3 protein. The table has 45,000 to 55,000 distinct CDR3 sequences, around 7.7% seen once. CDR1 and CDR2 from the germline V gene are SGDLS and YYNGEE. The V segment lost 4 bases and the J segment 0 bases; nucleotides outside the gene matches: 5. The CDR3 has 16 amino acids. Input material: whole blood. The J gene is TRBJ2-3, the V gene TRBV9; 10 bases line up with TRBD2. The clonotype comes from an adult who was a healthcare worker with PCR-confirmed SARS-CoV-2 infection or an uninfected control (not recorded which). CDR3 DNA: TGTGCCAGCAGCTCGCGGACTAGCGGAAGCACAGATACGCAGTATTTT. Amino acids: CASSSRTSGSTDTQYF.